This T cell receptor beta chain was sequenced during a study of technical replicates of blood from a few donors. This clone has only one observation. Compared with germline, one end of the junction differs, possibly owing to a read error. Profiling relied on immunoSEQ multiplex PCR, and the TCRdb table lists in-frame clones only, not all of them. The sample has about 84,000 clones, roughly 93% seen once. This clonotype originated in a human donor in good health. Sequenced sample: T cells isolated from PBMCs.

The CDR3 here is CASSPRTGGVKTEAFF. DNA for the CDR3: TGCGCCAGCAGCCCAAGGACAGGGGGCGTGAAAACTGAAGCTTTCTTT. The chain carries TRBV4-1 and TRBJ1-1; 11 bases match TRBD1. CDR3 length: 16 residues. Germline V lookup: CDR1 MGHRA, CDR2 YSYEKL.